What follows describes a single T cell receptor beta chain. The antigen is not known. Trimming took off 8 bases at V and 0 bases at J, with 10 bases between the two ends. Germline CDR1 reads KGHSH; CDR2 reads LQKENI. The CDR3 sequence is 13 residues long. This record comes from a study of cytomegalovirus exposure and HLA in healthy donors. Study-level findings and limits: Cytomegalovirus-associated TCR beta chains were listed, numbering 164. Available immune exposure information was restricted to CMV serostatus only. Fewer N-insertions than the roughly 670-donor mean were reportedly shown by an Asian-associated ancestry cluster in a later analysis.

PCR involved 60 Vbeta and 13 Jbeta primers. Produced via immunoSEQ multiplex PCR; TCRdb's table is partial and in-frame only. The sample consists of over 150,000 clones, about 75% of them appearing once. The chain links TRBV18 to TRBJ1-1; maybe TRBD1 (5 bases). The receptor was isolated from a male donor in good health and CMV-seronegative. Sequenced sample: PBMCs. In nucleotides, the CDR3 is TGTGCCAGCGTGGCAGGGTTGAACACTGAAGCTTTCTTT. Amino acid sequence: CASVAGLNTEAFF.